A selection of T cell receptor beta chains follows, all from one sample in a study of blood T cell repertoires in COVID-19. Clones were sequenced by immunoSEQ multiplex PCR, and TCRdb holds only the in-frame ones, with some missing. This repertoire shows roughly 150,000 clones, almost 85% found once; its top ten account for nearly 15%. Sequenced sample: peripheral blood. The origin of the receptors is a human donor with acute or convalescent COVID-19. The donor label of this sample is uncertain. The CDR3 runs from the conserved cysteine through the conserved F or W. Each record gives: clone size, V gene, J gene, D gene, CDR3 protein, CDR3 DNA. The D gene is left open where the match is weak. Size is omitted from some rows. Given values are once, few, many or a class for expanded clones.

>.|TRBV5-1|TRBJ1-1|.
CASSILPTGGEAFF
TGCGCCAGCAGCATACTGCCCACCGGGGGTGAAGCTTTCTTT
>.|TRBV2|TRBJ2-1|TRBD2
CASNNGASGVTWVSEQFF
TGTGCCAGCAACAACGGGGCTAGCGGAGTCACTTGGGTTAGTGAGCAGTTCTTC
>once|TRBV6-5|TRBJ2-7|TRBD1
CASRGPGQGSYEQYF
TGTGCCAGCAGGGGACCGGGACAGGGCTCCTACGAGCAGTACTTC
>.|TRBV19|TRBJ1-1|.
CASSATPGGNTEAFF
TGTGCCAGTAGTGCAACACCCGGGGGGAACACTGAAGCTTTCTTT
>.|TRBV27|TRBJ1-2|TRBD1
CASSPILGTANYGYTF
TGTGCCAGCAGTCCCATCCTCGGGACAGCAAACTATGGCTACACCTTC
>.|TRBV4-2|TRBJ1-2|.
CASSQVGGADYGYTF
TGTGCCAGCAGCCAAGTGGGGGGGGCTGACTATGGCTACACCTTC
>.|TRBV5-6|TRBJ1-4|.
CANTGDRSGAELFF
TGTGCCAACACCGGGGACCGATCAGGGGCAGAACTGTTTTTT
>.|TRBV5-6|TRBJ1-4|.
CASSQSGTGEKLFF
TGTGCCAGCAGCCAGAGCGGGACTGGTGAAAAACTGTTTTTT
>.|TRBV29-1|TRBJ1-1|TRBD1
CSVRTGGNTEAFF
TGCAGCGTACGGACAGGGGGGAACACTGAAGCTTTCTTT
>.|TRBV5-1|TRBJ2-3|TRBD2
CASSSGLATDTQYF
TGCGCCAGCAGCTCAGGACTAGCCACAGATACGCAGTATTTT
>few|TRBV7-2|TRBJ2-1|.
CASSLAAGYSNEQFF
TGTGCCAGCAGCTTAGCGGCAGGTTACAGCAATGAGCAGTTCTTC
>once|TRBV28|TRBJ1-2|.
CASSPSDSAFYGYTF
TGTGCCAGCAGTCCCTCGGACAGCGCCTTCTATGGCTACACCTTC
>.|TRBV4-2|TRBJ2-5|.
CASSQVKDWQETQYF
TGTGCCAGCAGCCAAGTAAAGGACTGGCAAGAGACCCAGTACTTC
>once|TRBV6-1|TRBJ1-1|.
CASSDRPPPETEAFF
TGTGCCAGCAGTGACCGGCCCCCGCCGGAGACTGAAGCTTTCTTT
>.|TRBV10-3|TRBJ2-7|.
CAISPGLNYEQYF
TGTGCCATCAGCCCAGGACTCAACTACGAGCAGTACTTC
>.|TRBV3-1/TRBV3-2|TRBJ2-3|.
CASSPGRGVITDTQYF
TGTGCCAGCAGCCCCGGGCGCGGGGTAATAACAGATACGCAGTATTTT
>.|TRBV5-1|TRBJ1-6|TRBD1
CASSGRGDSPLHF
TGCGCCAGCAGCGGCAGGGGGGATTCACCCCTCCACTTT
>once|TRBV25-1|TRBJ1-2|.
CASSPNRPVSGYTF
TGTGCCAGCAGTCCTAACAGGCCCGTATCTGGCTACACCTTC
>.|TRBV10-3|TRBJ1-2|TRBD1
CAISTETGGYGYTF
TGTGCCATCAGTACGGAGACAGGGGGCTATGGCTACACCTTC
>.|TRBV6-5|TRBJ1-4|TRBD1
CASSYFRQGLDEKLFF
TGTGCCAGCAGTTACTTTAGACAGGGCCTGGATGAAAAACTGTTTTTT
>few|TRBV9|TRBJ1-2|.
CASSAVLEGYGYTF
TGTGCCAGCAGCGCCGTCTTGGAGGGCTATGGCTACACCTTC
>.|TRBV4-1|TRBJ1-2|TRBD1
CASSQDLQGVYGYTF
TGCGCCAGCAGCCAAGATCTGCAGGGGGTCTATGGCTACACCTTC
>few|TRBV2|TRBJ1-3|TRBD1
CASSAAGGNTIYF
TGTGCCAGCAGTGCCGCAGGGGGTAACACCATATATTTT
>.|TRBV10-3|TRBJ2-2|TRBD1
CAISGGQGPTGELFF
TGTGCCATCAGTGGAGGACAGGGTCCCACCGGGGAGCTGTTTTTT
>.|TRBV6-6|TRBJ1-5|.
CASSYPQANQPQHF
TGTGCCAGCAGTTACCCTCAGGCGAATCAGCCCCAGCATTTT